Shown below are 30 T cell receptor beta chains from a single sample sequenced in a study of OX40 agonist ivuxolimab in advanced cancers. Clones were read by immunoSEQ multiplex PCR, and TCRdb kept only the in-frame ones, dropping some. The table lists 70,000 or so clones, over 75% of them singletons. Sequenced here: CD4+ or CD8+ T cells sorted from blood, sampled in a trial of the OX40 agonist ivuxolimab. These receptors were collected from an adult with an advanced solid tumor such as melanoma, head and neck, liver or kidney cancer.

The chain is built from TRBV9 and TRBJ2-3; D may match TRBD1 or TRBD2 (5 bases each). The V and J ends lost 0 bases and 4 bases respectively, with 15 bases between them. Germline V gene lookup returns CDR1 SGDLS and CDR2 YYNGEE. This CDR3 is built from 16 residues. For the CDR3, the DNA is TGTGCCAGCAGCGTAGTTGGGGGACCCAGGGCAGATACGCAGTATTTT. The encoded protein is CASSVVGGPRADTQYF.

The chain has TRBV27 and TRBJ2-7, with TRBD2 matching 8 bases. The germline gives CDR1 MNHEY, CDR2 SMNVEV (reference sequence). The CDR3 totals 20 residues. The V gene end was trimmed by 3 bases and the J gene end by 7 bases; junction bases not matched to a gene: 26. The CDR3 loop reads CASSFKRQGLPSWREDEQYF. The CDR3 DNA sequence: TGTGCCAGCAGTTTTAAAAGGCAGGGGCTCCCCTCTTGGCGGGAGGATGAGCAGTACTTC.

The chain combines TRBV28 with TRBJ2-5; possibly TRBD1 for D (5 bases). In germline, CDR1 is MDHEN, CDR2 SYDVKM. The CDR3 has 13 amino acids. V was clipped by 6 bases and J by 1 base, with 9 bases between them. The chain's CDR3 is CASRAGSQETQYF. CDR3 bases: TGTGCCAGCAGGGCAGGGTCCCAAGAGACCCAGTACTTC.

The chain carries TRBV28 and TRBJ1-2; 10 nucleotides line up with TRBD1. V shed 6 bases and J 5 bases; nucleotides not matched to a gene: 6. The germline CDR1 and CDR2 sequences are MDHEN and SYDVKM. There are 14 residues in the CDR3. The CDR3 sequence is CASRRQGALYGYTF. The CDR3 DNA sequence: TGTGCCAGCAGAAGACAGGGGGCATTATATGGCTACACCTTC.

This chain uses TRBV5-1 with TRBJ1-2; possibly TRBD1 for D (5 bases). Germline V gene data show CDR1 as SGHRS and CDR2 as YFSETQ. The V end lost 4 bases, the J end lost 8 bases, and 18 bases lay between the germline ends. The CDR3 is 14 amino acids. The CDR3 loop reads CASSIQDRSEGYTF. The CDR3 bases are TGCGCCAGCAGCATACAGGATAGGAGTGAAGGCTACACCTTC.

V and J are TRBV7-2 and TRBJ2-1; 8 bases map to TRBD2. The J segment lost 5 bases and the V segment lost 1 base, leaving 4 bases of the junction unmatched. The CDR3 covers 15 residues. Germline CDR1 is SGHTA and CDR2 is FQGNSA. CDR3 DNA: TGTGCCAGCAGCTTAGGGACTAGCCCCCACAATGAGCAGTTCTTC. This gives the protein CASSLGTSPHNEQFF.

This clone was detected once. The CDR3 coding sequence is TGTGCCTGGAGTGCAGCAGCCTCTTATGGCTACACCTTC. This sequence encodes CAWSAAASYGYTF. The V and J genes are TRBV30 and TRBJ1-2; D is unresolved. The CDR3 sequence is 13 residues long. Trimming took 1 base from V and 5 from J, leaving 11 bases between them. Germline values: CDR1 GTSNPN, CDR2 SVGIG (reference sequence). Combining the CDR3 with reference TRBV30 and TRBJ1-2 gives the whole variable domain SQTIHQWPATLVQPVGSPLSLECTVEGTSNPNLYWYRQAAGRGLQLLFYSVGIGQISSEVPQNLSASRPQDRQFILSSKKLLLSDSGFYLCAWSAAASYGYTFGSGTRLTVV.

This chain connects TRBV6-6 to TRBJ1-6, with D perhaps TRBD1 (5 bases). The CDR3 length is 14 residues. The V end was cut by 7 bases, the J end by 8 bases, with 15 bases between. The germline V gene has CDR1 MNHNY and CDR2 SVGAGI (reference sequence). The CDR3 DNA reads TGTGCCAGCATCCCTACTTGGGGGGATTCACCCCTCCACTTT. Amino acid sequence: CASIPTWGDSPLHF.

The chain has TRBV15 and TRBJ1-2; D unclear. The germline gives CDR1 LNHNV, CDR2 YYDKDF (reference sequence). Trimming left V 3 bases short and J 4 bases short, with 9 bases between. This CDR3 has 13 residues. Here the CDR3 DNA reads TGTGCCACCAGCAGGGAGTCCGGCTATGGCTACACCTTC. Its translation is CATSRESGYGYTF.

CDR3 DNA: TGCGCCAGCAGCTTCGGGGGGCAGCGGGAGACCCAGTACTTC. Encoded protein: CASSFGGQRETQYF. The gene calls are TRBV5-1 and TRBJ2-5; perhaps TRBD2 as D (7 bases). The CDR3 contains 14 residues. CDR1 SGHRS and CDR2 YFSETQ come from the germline V gene. V lost 2 bases and J lost 5, with 13 bases in between.

This chain connects TRBV28 to TRBJ1-5; 8 bases are a match to TRBD1. V dropped 5 bases and J dropped 6; count of bases not matched to a gene: 6. Looked up from germline, CDR1 is MDHEN and CDR2 is SYDVKM. The length of the CDR3 is 14 residues. The chain's CDR3 is CASSSGQGRQPQHF. CDR3 nucleotides: TGTGCCAGCAGTAGCGGACAGGGTCGTCAGCCCCAGCATTTT.

The chain joins TRBV28 to TRBJ1-2; 8 nucleotides line up with TRBD1. V was clipped by 2 bases and J by 3 bases; unmatched bases: 17. There are 19 residues in the CDR3. Germline V gene data show CDR1 as MDHEN and CDR2 as SYDVKM. In nucleotides, the CDR3 is TGTGCCAGCAGTTTACGCCAATTTTACGGACAGGGTGCCCACTATGGCTACACCTTC. This sequence encodes CASSLRQFYGQGAHYGYTF.

This chain links TRBV7-3 with TRBJ2-1; TRBD2 aligns across 10 bases. Trimming cost V 4 bases and J 8 bases; bases outside gene matches: 11. This CDR3 has 16 amino acids. The germline gives CDR1 SGHTA, CDR2 FQGTGA. The CDR3 DNA reads TGTGCCAGCAGCTCCCTAGCGGGAGTTCTTGGACATGAGCAGTTCTTC. It translates to CASSSLAGVLGHEQFF.

The chain couples TRBV6-1 to TRBJ1-3; no firm D call. CDR3 length: 17 residues. Trimming cost V 2 bases and J 0 bases, with 14 bases left between them. Per germline, CDR1 MNHNS and CDR2 SASEGT. CDR3 protein: CASSEFFSSDSGNTIYF. The CDR3, as DNA: TGTGCCAGCAGTGAATTTTTCAGTTCGGACTCTGGAAACACCATATATTTT.

The CDR3 region is CASSPRPVGSTEAFF. In nucleotides, the CDR3 is TGTGCCAGCAGCCCACGTCCCGTGGGTTCGACTGAAGCTTTCTTT. This chain joins TRBV13 and TRBJ1-1; D unresolved. The CDR3 has 15 residues. Germline V gene lookup returns CDR1 PRHDT and CDR2 FYEKMQ (reference sequence). V was cut by 5 bases and J by 5 bases, with 18 bases left in between.

The chain links TRBV7-9 to TRBJ1-1; D unclear. V was shortened by 0 bases and J by 1 base, with 6 bases between the two germline ends. Germline CDR1 reads SEHNR; CDR2 reads FQNEAQ (reference sequence). The CDR3 has 14 amino acids. As DNA, the CDR3 is TGTGCCAGCAGCTTAGCCGCAGGGAACACTGAAGCTTTCTTT. Protein: CASSLAAGNTEAFF.

The J gene is TRBJ2-5, the V gene TRBV6-5, with D possibly matching TRBD1 (6 bases). This CDR3 has 14 amino acids. Looked up from germline, CDR1 is MNHEY and CDR2 is SVGAGI. The V and J ends lost 6 bases and 5 bases respectively, with 16 bases between them. The CDR3, as DNA: TGTGCCAGCAGCAGGACAGCTGGATGGGAGACCCAGTACTTC. Amino acids: CASSRTAGWETQYF.

The rearrangement links TRBV7-9 to TRBJ2-1; the D gene is possibly TRBD1 (5 bases). The CDR3 runs to 15 residues. From germline, CDR1 is SEHNR and CDR2 FQNEAQ (reference sequence). V lost 4 bases and J 4 bases, leaving 14 bases between the germline ends. The CDR3 sequence: CASSSQAGSYNEQFF. CDR3 DNA sequence: TGTGCCAGCAGCTCCCAAGCAGGGTCATACAATGAGCAGTTCTTC.

V usage is TRBV21-1 and J usage is TRBJ2-1. TRBV21-1 is tagged as a pseudogene. CDR3 length: 14 amino acids. The CDR3 bases are TGTGCCAGCAGCAAAGGCGACGGCTACAATGAGCAGTTCTTC. As protein: CASSKGDGYNEQFF.

The V gene is TRBV29-1, the J gene TRBJ2-2; D unresolved. Trimming shortened V by 6 bases and J by 7 bases, and 12 bases separated the two germline ends. CDR3 length equals 12 residues. Germline V gene lookup returns CDR1 SQVTM and CDR2 ANQGSEA. CDR3 region: CSVPDWGGELFF. The CDR3 bases are TGCAGCGTCCCCGACTGGGGCGGGGAGCTGTTTTTT.

This clone was counted a single time. CDR3 coding DNA: TGTGCCAGCACGACAGGCTACACTGAAGCTTTCTTT. It encodes CASTTGYTEAFF. The chain couples TRBV28 to TRBJ1-1, with D maybe TRBD1 (6 bases). Trimming cost V 7 bases and J 3 bases, with 9 bases left between them. Germline CDR1 reads MDHEN; CDR2 reads SYDVKM. This CDR3 contains 12 residues.

This clone occurred a few times. The J gene is TRBJ2-5, the V gene TRBV2, with 9 bases identical to TRBD2. This CDR3 is built from 14 residues. Germline V lookup: CDR1 SNHLY, CDR2 FYNNEI. The V segment lost 10 bases and the J segment 5 bases; nucleotides outside the gene matches: 11. The CDR3: CATSLAGAGETQYF. The CDR3 DNA is TGTGCCACCTCCTTAGCGGGGGCAGGGGAGACCCAGTACTTC.

This sequence joins TRBV20-1 and TRBJ1-2; D remains ambiguous. Trimming shortened V by 3 bases and J by 1 base, and 3 bases separated the two germline ends. CDR1 is DFQATT and CDR2 is SNEGSKA in the germline V gene (reference sequence). CDR3 length equals 11 residues. The CDR3 is CSASYNYGYTF. In DNA form, the CDR3 reads TGCAGTGCTAGTTATAACTATGGCTACACCTTC.

The rearrangement uses TRBV25-1 and TRBJ1-1, with 8 bases identical to TRBD1. The CDR3 is 14 amino acids. Germline V gene lookup returns CDR1 MGHDK and CDR2 SYGVNS. The V segment lost 3 bases and the J segment 0 bases; nucleotides outside the gene matches: 0. Here the CDR3 DNA reads TGTGCCAGCAGTGAGACAGGGGTGAACACTGAAGCTTTCTTT. This encodes CASSETGVNTEAFF.

The V gene is TRBV14, the J gene TRBJ1-1; 9 bases line up with TRBD1. There are 17 residues in the CDR3. J gave up 3 bases and V 2 bases, and 10 bases lay outside the gene matches. Germline V gives CDR1 SGHDN, CDR2 FVKESK. CDR3 sequence: CASSQLTGGGRYTEAFF. As DNA, the CDR3 is TGTGCCAGCAGCCAATTAACAGGGGGCGGGAGATACACTGAAGCTTTCTTT.

This sequence joins TRBV25-1 and TRBJ1-2; a possible D gene is TRBD1 (6 bases). This CDR3 is 14 amino acids long. V lost 1 base and J lost 4, with 10 bases in between. Germline V gives CDR1 MGHDK, CDR2 SYGVNS. The CDR3 region is CASSESVRGYGYTF. Here the CDR3 DNA reads TGTGCCAGCAGTGAATCAGTCAGGGGCTATGGCTACACCTTC.

CDR3 nucleotides: TGTGCCAGCAGCTTACGACAGAACTATGGCTACACCTTC. Translated: CASSLRQNYGYTF. The chain combines TRBV7-3 with TRBJ1-2; TRBD1 is a possible D gene (5 bases). CDR1 is SGHTA, CDR2 FQGTGA, per germline. This CDR3 is built from 13 residues. Trimming removed 2 bases at V and 2 bases at J, with 6 bases between. Supplemented by reference TRBV7-3 and TRBJ1-2, the full variable domain reads GAGVSQTPSNKVTEKGKYVELRCDPISGHTALYWYRQSLGQGPEFLIYFQGTGAADDSGLPNDRFFAVRPEGSVSTLKIQRTERGDSAVYLCASSLRQNYGYTFGSGTRLTVV.

This clone was counted a single time. The chain has TRBV9 and TRBJ2-3; 7 nucleotides agree with TRBD2. Germline lookup yields CDR1 SGDLS and CDR2 YYNGEE. The CDR3 has 18 residues. V shed 3 bases, J shed 2 bases, and the junction held 15 bases outside the gene matches. Here the CDR3 reads CASSANLPGEGFTDTQYF. CDR3 DNA: TGTGCCAGCAGCGCTAATCTCCCGGGGGAGGGGTTCACAGATACGCAGTATTTT.

The chain links TRBV9 to TRBJ2-7; tentative D call: TRBD2 (8 bases). The CDR3 is made up of 15 amino acids. Per the germline V gene, CDR1 is SGDLS and CDR2 is YYNGEE. Trimming left V 4 bases short and J 6 bases short, with 20 bases between. Here the CDR3 DNA reads TGTGCCAGCAGCCCAGGGGGAGCGGGAGAGGGCGAGCAGTACTTC. Protein sequence: CASSPGGAGEGEQYF. The full variable domain, in which reference TRBV9 and TRBJ2-7 provide the parts outside the CDR3, is DSGVTQTPKHLITATGQRVTLRCSPRSGDLSVYWYQQSLDQGLQFLIQYYNGEERAKGNILERFSAQQFPDLHSELNLSSLELGDSALYFCASSPGGAGEGEQYFGPGTRLTVT.

The V and J genes are TRBV2 and TRBJ2-7; D unresolved. V dropped 3 bases and J dropped 0 bases, with 9 bases sitting between them. In germline, CDR1 is SNHLY, CDR2 FYNNEI. This CDR3 region has 14 residues. DNA of the CDR3: TGTGCCAGCAGTGATCAGGCGGTCTCCTACGAGCAGTACTTC. Its protein is CASSDQAVSYEQYF.